This section outlines one TCR beta chain sequence together with its context. Naive CD4+ cells were CD45RA-selected; the remaining cells were memory. The junction had 9 bases not matched to a gene; V was cut back by 1 base and J by 3 bases. The germline CDR1 and CDR2 sequences are LGHNA and YNFKEQ. The CDR3 loop spans 17 amino acids. These data belong to a study of shared clonotypes between healthy human individuals. The DNA input per sorted-subset replicate PCR was around 200 ng, corresponding to some 30,000 T cell genomes. Here immunoSEQ multiplex PCR was the method, and the copy in TCRdb shows in-frame clones only, minus some. The sample lists 2 million to 3 million clones, roughly 93% occurring once.

The specimen was naive CD4+ T cells from PBMCs. As to subset: CD45RA+ positively selected. The TCR sequence derives from a man aged 18 to 30 in good health. Some clones in this sample may be carry-over from other donors' samples. This chain links TRBV4-2 with TRBJ2-7, with 10 bases aligning to TRBD2. CDR3 in DNA: TGTGCCAGCAGCCAAGTCTTTTCGGGACTAGCGTTCTACGAGCAGTACTTC. This gives the protein CASSQVFSGLAFYEQYF.